Following are 20 T cell receptor beta chains from one sample sequenced in a study of T cells expressing NK-cell markers. TCRdb reprocessed the 5' RACE reads and reports one entry per CDR3 protein, with no DNA. The table counts about 370,000 distinct CDR3 sequences; roughly 10% lies in the top ten. The specimen sequenced was blood T cells: a sorted CD56 or NKG2C T cell subset, CD4+ or CD8+ T cells, or bulk PBMC T cells (not recorded which). The receptors originated from a woman aged 45 to 65 in good health.

V is TRBV5-6 and J is TRBJ2-5. This CDR3 is 11 amino acids long. Germline CDR1 is SGHDT and CDR2 is YYEEEE. The CDR3 spells CARRVQETQYF. Supplemented by reference TRBV5-6 and TRBJ2-5, the full variable domain reads DAGVTQSPTHLIKTRGQQVTLRCSPKSGHDTVSWYQQALGQGPQFIFQYYEEEERQRGNFPDRFSGHQFPNYSSELNVNALLLGDSALYLCARRVQETQYFGPGTRLLVL.

CDR3 in amino acids: CASSLSRDIFIYEQYF. The chain uses TRBV12-3 or TRBV12-4 and TRBJ2-7; TCRdb indicates TRBD1, and absent DNA this call remains unverified. The CDR3 extends over 16 amino acids.

The chain recombines TRBV20-1 with TRBJ1-2. Germline-derived CDR1 and CDR2 are DFQATT and SNEGSKA (reference sequence). The CDR3 length is 12 residues. The CDR3 spells CSAQDMNYGYTF.

The rearrangement uses TRBV4-1 and TRBJ2-4. Per the germline V gene, CDR1 is MGHRA and CDR2 is YSYEKL. The CDR3 is 14 amino acids. CDR3 sequence reads: CASSQDGMKNIQYF.

The chain uses TRBV24-1 and TRBJ2-2; TCRdb returns TRBD2, unconfirmable since there is no DNA. The CDR3 consists of 15 residues. Per germline, CDR1 KGHDR and CDR2 SFDVKD. CDR3 loop: CATSAPGLNTGELFF.

The V and J genes are TRBV4-2 and TRBJ2-5; the TRBD2 assignment by TCRdb is unverifiable without DNA. Per germline, CDR1 LGHNA and CDR2 YNFKEQ. CDR3 length: 16 amino acids. The chain's CDR3 is CASSPTGTYIQETQYF.

The J gene is TRBJ2-1, the V gene TRBV5-1. This CDR3 spans 15 amino acids. Germline CDR1 SGHRS, CDR2 YFSETQ. CDR3 region: CASSLAGIGDNEQFF. Based on the CDR3 plus reference TRBV5-1 and TRBJ2-1, the full variable domain is KAGVTQTPRYLIKTRGQQVTLSCSPISGHRSVSWYQQTPGQGLQFLFEYFSETQRNKGNFPGRFSGRQFSNSRSEMNVSTLELGDSALYLCASSLAGIGDNEQFFGPGTRLTVL.

The chain joins TRBV7-2 to TRBJ2-2; there is no DNA to check the TCRdb D call of TRBD2. The germline V gene encodes CDR1 SGHTA and CDR2 FQGNSA. This CDR3 spans 15 amino acids. This chain's CDR3 is CASSRRLGATGELFF.

The chain recombines TRBV7-9 with TRBJ2-2; the TRBD2 assignment by TCRdb is unverifiable without DNA. This CDR3 is built from 16 residues. Germline V lookup: CDR1 SEHNR, CDR2 FQNEAQ (reference sequence). The CDR3 spells CASTHLEGKATGELFF.

The chain joins TRBV24-1 to TRBJ2-3; the D call from TCRdb, TRBD1, cannot be confirmed without DNA. Looked up from germline, CDR1 is KGHDR and CDR2 is SFDVKD. The CDR3 sequence is 13 residues long. The chain's CDR3 is CATSTGAPDTQYF.

The chain is built from TRBV5-5 and TRBJ2-5. The CDR3 is made up of 13 amino acids. Germline CDR1 is SGHKS and CDR2 is YYEKEE (reference sequence). The CDR3 spells CASSARTLETQYF.

V and J are TRBV7-2 and TRBJ2-1; with no DNA, the TCRdb D assignment of TRBD1 cannot be verified. The CDR3 contains 15 residues. CDR1 and CDR2 from the germline V gene are SGHTA and FQGNSA. CDR3 sequence: CASSVVGTAPSEQFF.

The genes are TRBV5-1 and TRBJ2-1; there is no DNA to check the TCRdb D call of TRBD1. Per germline, CDR1 SGHRS and CDR2 YFSETQ. There are 17 residues in the CDR3. CDR3 protein: CASSFIPWTDSYNEQFF.

The chain couples TRBV7-2 to TRBJ2-7; TCRdb proposes TRBD2, but this gene call is untestable without DNA. In germline, CDR1 is SGHTA, CDR2 FQGNSA. The CDR3 contains 16 residues. The CDR3 loop is CASSSGLAGVVYEQYF.

The V gene is TRBV27, the J gene TRBJ2-3; the D call from TCRdb, TRBD1, cannot be confirmed without DNA. The CDR3 contains 14 residues. Germline assignment: CDR1 MNHEY and CDR2 SMNVEV (reference sequence). The chain's CDR3 is CASSFLPGPDTQYF.

This chain uses TRBV29-1 with TRBJ2-1; the D call from TCRdb, TRBD2, cannot be confirmed without DNA. Germline V gene lookup returns CDR1 SQVTM and CDR2 ANQGSEA. CDR3 length: 11 residues. The CDR3 protein is CSGNSGNEQFF.

The chain couples TRBV30 to TRBJ1-1; TCRdb designates TRBD1, a call that cannot be tested without DNA. Germline lookup yields CDR1 GTSNPN and CDR2 SVGIG (reference sequence). CDR3 size: 13 residues. CDR3 loop: CAWSRLTGAEAFF. The full variable domain, in which reference TRBV30 and TRBJ1-1 provide the parts outside the CDR3, is SQTIHQWPATLVQPVGSPLSLECTVEGTSNPNLYWYRQAAGRGLQLLFYSVGIGQISSEVPQNLSASRPQDRQFILSSKKLLLSDSGFYLCAWSRLTGAEAFFGQGTRLTVV.

J is TRBJ2-5 and V is TRBV29-1; TCRdb's D call, TRBD2, is unchecked because there is no DNA. CDR1 SQVTM and CDR2 ANQGSEA come from the germline V gene. The CDR3 spans 13 residues. The CDR3 protein is CSASRAVQETQYF.

The J gene is TRBJ1-2, the V gene TRBV29-1. Germline lookup yields CDR1 SQVTM and CDR2 ANQGSEA. CDR3 length: 12 amino acids. The CDR3 protein is CSVANLRYGYTF. Together with reference TRBV29-1 and TRBJ1-2, the CDR3 gives the full variable domain: SAVISQKPSRDICQRGTSLTIQCQVDSQVTMMFWYRQQPGQSLTLIATANQGSEATYESGFVIDKFPISRPNLTFSTLTVSNMSPEDSSIYLCSVANLRYGYTFGSGTRLTVV.

The chain combines TRBV12-3 or TRBV12-4 with TRBJ1-2; TCRdb outputs TRBD1, but without DNA this stays unchecked. The CDR3 covers 16 residues. CDR3 region: CASTLMSTGGESGYTF.